The following is a T cell receptor beta chain sequence with its context. It has no known antigen specificity. Per-base quality was not reported, and no clone a single base away is much larger than it. Other DNA sequences in the same sample also yield this CDR3. Whole blood was collected in K2EDTA tubes by collaborating institutions according to the institutions' own protocols. For TCRbeta analysis, collaborators shipped samples in one of three forms: frozen whole blood, isolated PBMCs, or DNA extracted from either of those sample types. TCRbeta CDR3 regions were amplified from genomic DNA using the immunoSEQ Assay, a bias-controlled multiplex PCR. Under the source paper's analysis protocol: The number of nucleated cells in each sample was estimated by amplification of reference gene primers within the assay. Sequence reads were collapsed and filtered to measure the absolute abundance of every unique TCRbeta CDR3 rearrangement. For each sample, productive Simpson clonality was calculated by taking the square root of Simpson's diversity index across productive rearrangements. What TCRdb holds here is the immuneACCESS table cut down to in-frame rearrangements. Part of the clones is not present; checked against another copy, under half of the missing clones reflect an unresolved V gene, and the others are unexplained. That table furnishes V, J and clone size, whereas the DNA furnished D and trimming. Here the sample has around 97,000 clones; 84% occur a single time. In total, the top ten clones hold approximately 12% of the sample.

The record originates from a study of blood T cell repertoires in COVID-19 (dated by TCRdb to between 2020 and 2021). General notes on the study: The collaborator samples originated in the United States, Italy and Spain and spanned the acute and convalescent phases of COVID-19. The prospective study material was composed of cDNA or gDNA derived from T cells, B-cell-depleted T cells, or PBMCs. The samples were drawn from two sources: the first 160 participants of the ongoing ImmuneRACE study, and over 1,000 subjects contributed by 6 global collaborators. HLA class I and class II types, where available, came from metadata supplied by the sample provider rather than from assay-based typing. The sample metadata nearly always contained a de-identified subject ID, COVID-19 status, age in years and sex. The repertoires were released in a freely available public database meant as a resource for research on the immune response to SARS-CoV-2. Deeply sampled blood TCRbeta repertoires from subjects exposed to, actively infected with, or recovered from COVID-19 were included in the dataset. Broad study findings and their caveats: The amount of clinical and demographic metadata varied by source and participant and was provided uncurated.

V is cut by 1 base and J by 4 bases, and the space between the germline ends is 8 bases. The CDR3 runs 14 residues from the cysteine to the phenylalanine. Only the CDR3 portion is preserved as DNA: 42 bases, with reading frame beginning at the first base. Sequences SGHTA (CDR1) and FQGNSA (CDR2) are obtained from the germline V gene. The source material was peripheral blood. The V and J genes are TRBV7-2 and TRBJ1-5; there is no confident call for the D gene. This TCR derives from a human donor in a cohort sampled during active or convalescent COVID-19. At the DNA level, the sequence is TGTGCCAGCAGCTTAGGAGGTAGGAATCAGCCCCAGCATTTT. Translated, it reads CASSLGGRNQPQHF.